This T cell receptor beta chain emerged from a study of blood T cell repertoires in COVID-19. For the study at large: Acute-phase and convalescent COVID-19 samples originated in the United States, Italy and Spain. PBMCs, B-cell-depleted T cells, or T cells were the source of the cDNA or gDNA that made up the material.

Authors' methods: Reference gene primer amplification yielded estimated nucleated cell counts. The method was immunoSEQ multiplex PCR; TCRdb's version includes in-frame clones alone and lacks a portion of them. The V and J calls and the clone size are those of that table, but D and trimming were determined from the DNA. The sample holds about 240,000 clones, roughly four fifths seen once. The V gene's germline CDR1 is SGHTS and CDR2 YDEGEE. The CDR3 extends over 13 amino acids. V lost 5 bases and J 6 bases, leaving 11 bases between the germline ends. Sequencing used peripheral blood. This clonotype was sampled from a young man who had recovered from COVID-19. The chain links TRBV5-8 to TRBJ2-2; perhaps TRBD1 as D (6 bases). Written as DNA, the CDR3 is TGTGCCAGCAGACGTAGGGGGTCCGGGGAGCTGTTTTTT. It codes for CASRRRGSGELFF.